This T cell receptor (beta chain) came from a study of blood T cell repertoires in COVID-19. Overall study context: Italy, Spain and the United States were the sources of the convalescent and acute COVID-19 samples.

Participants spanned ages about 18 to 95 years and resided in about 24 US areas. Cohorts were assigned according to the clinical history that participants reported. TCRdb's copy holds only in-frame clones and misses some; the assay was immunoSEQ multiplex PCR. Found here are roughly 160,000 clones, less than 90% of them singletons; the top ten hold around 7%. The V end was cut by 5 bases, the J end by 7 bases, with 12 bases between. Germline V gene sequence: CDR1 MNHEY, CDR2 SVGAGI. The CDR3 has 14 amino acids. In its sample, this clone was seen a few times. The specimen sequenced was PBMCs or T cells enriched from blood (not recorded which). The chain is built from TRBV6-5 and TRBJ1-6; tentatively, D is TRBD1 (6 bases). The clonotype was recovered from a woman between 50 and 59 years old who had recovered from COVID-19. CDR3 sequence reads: CASSNTGFNSPLHF. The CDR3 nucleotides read TGTGCCAGCAGTAATACAGGGTTCAATTCACCCCTCCACTTT.